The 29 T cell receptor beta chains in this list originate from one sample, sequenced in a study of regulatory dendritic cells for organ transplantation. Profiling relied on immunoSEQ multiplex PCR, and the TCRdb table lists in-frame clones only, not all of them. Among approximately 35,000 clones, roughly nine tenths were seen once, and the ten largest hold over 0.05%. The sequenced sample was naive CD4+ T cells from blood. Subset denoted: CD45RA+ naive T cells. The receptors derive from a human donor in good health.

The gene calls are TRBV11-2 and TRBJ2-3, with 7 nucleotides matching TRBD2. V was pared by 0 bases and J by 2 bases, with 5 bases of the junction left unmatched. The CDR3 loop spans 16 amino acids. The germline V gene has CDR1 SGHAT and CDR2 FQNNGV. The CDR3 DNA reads TGTGCCAGCAGCTTAGAAGGCGCGGGAGCCACAGATACGCAGTATTTT. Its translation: CASSLEGAGATDTQYF.

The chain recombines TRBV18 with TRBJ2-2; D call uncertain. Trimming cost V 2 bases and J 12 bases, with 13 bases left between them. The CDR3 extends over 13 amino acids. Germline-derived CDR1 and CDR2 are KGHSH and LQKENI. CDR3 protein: CASSPGNLPQLFF. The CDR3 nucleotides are TGTGCCAGCTCACCAGGGAACCTCCCGCAGCTGTTTTTT.

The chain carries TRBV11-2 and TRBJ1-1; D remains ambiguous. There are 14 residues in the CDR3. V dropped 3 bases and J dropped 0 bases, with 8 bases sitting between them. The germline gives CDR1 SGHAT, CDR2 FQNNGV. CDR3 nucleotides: TGTGCCAGCAGCTTGAAGAGGATGAACACTGAAGCTTTCTTT. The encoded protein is CASSLKRMNTEAFF.

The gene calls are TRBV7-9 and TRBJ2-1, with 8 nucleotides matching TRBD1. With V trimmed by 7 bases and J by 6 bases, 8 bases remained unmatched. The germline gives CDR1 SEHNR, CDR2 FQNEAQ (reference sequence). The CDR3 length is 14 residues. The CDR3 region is CASNRGAGPNEQFF. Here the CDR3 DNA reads TGTGCCAGCAACAGGGGGGCAGGCCCCAATGAGCAGTTCTTC.

For the CDR3, the DNA is TGTGCCATCAGGAGACTGACAGATACGCAGTATTTT. This gives the protein CAIRRLTDTQYF. The chain recombines TRBV10-3 with TRBJ2-3; D remains unclear. Trimming took off 6 bases at V and 3 bases at J, with 7 bases between the two ends. The CDR3 runs to 12 residues. Germline loops: CDR1 ENHRY, CDR2 SYGVKD.

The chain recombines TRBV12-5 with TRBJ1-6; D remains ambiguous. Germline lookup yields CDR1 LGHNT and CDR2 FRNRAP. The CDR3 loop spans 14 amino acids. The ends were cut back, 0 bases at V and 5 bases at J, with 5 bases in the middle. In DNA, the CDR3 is TGTGCTAGTGGTTTGGTGAAGGATAATTCACCCCTCCACTTT. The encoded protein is CASGLVKDNSPLHF.

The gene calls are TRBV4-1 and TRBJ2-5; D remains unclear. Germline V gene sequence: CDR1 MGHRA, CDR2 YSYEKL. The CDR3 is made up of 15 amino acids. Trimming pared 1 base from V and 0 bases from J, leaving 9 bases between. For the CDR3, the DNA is TGCGCCAGCAGCCAAGGTACCGAGTACCAAGAGACCCAGTACTTC. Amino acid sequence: CASSQGTEYQETQYF.

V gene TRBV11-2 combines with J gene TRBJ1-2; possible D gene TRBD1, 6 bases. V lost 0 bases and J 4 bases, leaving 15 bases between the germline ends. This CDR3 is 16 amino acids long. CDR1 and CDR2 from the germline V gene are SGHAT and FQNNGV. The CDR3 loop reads CASSLDVGGRAYGYTF. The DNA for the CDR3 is TGTGCCAGCAGCTTAGATGTGGGGGGCCGGGCCTATGGCTACACCTTC.

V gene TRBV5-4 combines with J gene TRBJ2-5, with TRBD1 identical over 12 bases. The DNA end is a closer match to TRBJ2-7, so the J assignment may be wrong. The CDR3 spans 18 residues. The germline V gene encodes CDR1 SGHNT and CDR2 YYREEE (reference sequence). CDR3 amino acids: CASSLVGQGARRTYEQYF. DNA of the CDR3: TGTGCCAGCAGCTTGGTGGGACAGGGGGCGCGTCGGACCTACGAGCAGTACTTC.

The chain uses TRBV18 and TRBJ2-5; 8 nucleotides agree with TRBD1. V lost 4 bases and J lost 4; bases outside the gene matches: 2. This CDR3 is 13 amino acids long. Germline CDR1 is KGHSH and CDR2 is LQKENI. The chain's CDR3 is CASSLGQGETQYF. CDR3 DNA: TGTGCCAGCTCACTTGGACAGGGAGAGACCCAGTACTTC.

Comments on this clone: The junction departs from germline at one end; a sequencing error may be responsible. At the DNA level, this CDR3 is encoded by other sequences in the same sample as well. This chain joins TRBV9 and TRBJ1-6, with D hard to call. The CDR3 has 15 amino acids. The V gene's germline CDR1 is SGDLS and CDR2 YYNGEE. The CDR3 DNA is TGTGCCAGCAGCGTAGCCGGCCACGCTAATTCACCTCTCCACTTT. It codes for CASSVAGHANSPLHF.

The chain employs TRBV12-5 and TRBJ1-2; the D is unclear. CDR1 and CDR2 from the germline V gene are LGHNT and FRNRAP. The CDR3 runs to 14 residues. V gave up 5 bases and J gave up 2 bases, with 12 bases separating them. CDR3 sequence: CASGPRTENYGYTF. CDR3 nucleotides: TGTGCTAGTGGTCCCCGGACGGAGAACTATGGCTACACCTTC.

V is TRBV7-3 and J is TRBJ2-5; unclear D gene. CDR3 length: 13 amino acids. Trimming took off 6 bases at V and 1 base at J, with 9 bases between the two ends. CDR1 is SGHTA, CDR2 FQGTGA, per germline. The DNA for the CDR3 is TGTGCCAGCAGTCATAGATCCCAAGAGACCCAGTACTTC. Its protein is CASSHRSQETQYF.

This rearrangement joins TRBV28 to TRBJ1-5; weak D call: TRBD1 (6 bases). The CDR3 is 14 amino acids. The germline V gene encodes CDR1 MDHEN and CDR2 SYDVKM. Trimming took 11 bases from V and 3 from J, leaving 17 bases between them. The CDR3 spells CAGKTTGPNQPQHF. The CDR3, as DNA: TGTGCCGGCAAAACCACAGGGCCCAATCAGCCCCAGCATTTT.

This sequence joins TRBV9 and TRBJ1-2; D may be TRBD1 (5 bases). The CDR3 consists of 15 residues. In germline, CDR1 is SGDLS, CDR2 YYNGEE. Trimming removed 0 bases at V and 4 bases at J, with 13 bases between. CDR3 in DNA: TGTGCCAGCAGCGTAGAGGAGGGGCAGGTCTATGGCTACACCTTC. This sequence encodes CASSVEEGQVYGYTF.

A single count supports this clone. Here the CDR3 reads CASSKVGLADVRYEQYF. DNA of the CDR3: TGTGCCAGCTCTAAAGTGGGCCTAGCGGACGTTCGGTACGAGCAGTACTTC. The V and J genes are TRBV18 and TRBJ2-7; TRBD2 matches at 7 bases. V shed 6 bases, J shed 4 bases, and the junction held 18 bases outside the gene matches. CDR3 length: 17 amino acids. From germline, CDR1 is KGHSH and CDR2 LQKENI. Combining the CDR3 with reference TRBV18 and TRBJ2-7 gives the whole variable domain NAGVMQNPRHLVRRRGQEARLRCSPMKGHSHVYWYRQLPEEGLKFMVYLQKENIIDESGMPKERFSAEFPKEGPSILRIQQVVRGDSAAYFCASSKVGLADVRYEQYFGPGTRLTVT.

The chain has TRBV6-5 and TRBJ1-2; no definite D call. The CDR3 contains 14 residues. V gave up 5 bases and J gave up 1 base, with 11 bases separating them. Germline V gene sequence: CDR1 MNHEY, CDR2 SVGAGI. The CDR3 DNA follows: TGTGCCAGCAGTATCAGGAATAATAACTATGGCTACACCTTC. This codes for CASSIRNNNYGYTF.

This chain's CDR3 is CASSLMSLGGRAEQFF. The CDR3 nucleotides are TGTGCCAGCAGCTTAATGTCTTTGGGGGGCCGTGCTGAGCAGTTCTTC. This chain connects TRBV7-2 to TRBJ2-1; D might be TRBD1 or TRBD2, each matching 6 bases. Germline-derived CDR1 and CDR2 are SGHTA and FQGNSA. This CDR3 has 16 amino acids. V shed 2 bases and J shed 9 bases, with 20 bases lying between them.

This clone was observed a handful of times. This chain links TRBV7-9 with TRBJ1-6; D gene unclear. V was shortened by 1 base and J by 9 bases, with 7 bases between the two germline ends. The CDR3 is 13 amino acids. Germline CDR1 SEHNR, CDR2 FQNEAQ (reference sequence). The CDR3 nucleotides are TGTGCCAGCAGCTTAGATCGGGCTTCACCCCTCCACTTT. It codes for CASSLDRASPLHF.

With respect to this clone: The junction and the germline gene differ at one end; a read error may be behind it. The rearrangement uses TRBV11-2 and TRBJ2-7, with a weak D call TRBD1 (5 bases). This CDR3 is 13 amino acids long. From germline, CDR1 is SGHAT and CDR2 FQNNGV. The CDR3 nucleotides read TGTGCCAGCAGGTTAGTCCCAGGGAACGAGCAGTACTTC. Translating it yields CASRLVPGNEQYF.

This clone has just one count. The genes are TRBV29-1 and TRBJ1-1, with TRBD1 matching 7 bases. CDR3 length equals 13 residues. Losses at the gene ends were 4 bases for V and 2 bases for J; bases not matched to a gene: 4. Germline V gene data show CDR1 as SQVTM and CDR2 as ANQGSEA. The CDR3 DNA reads TGCAGCGTTGCTCACAGGGGAAACACTGAAGCTTTCTTT. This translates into CSVAHRGNTEAFF.

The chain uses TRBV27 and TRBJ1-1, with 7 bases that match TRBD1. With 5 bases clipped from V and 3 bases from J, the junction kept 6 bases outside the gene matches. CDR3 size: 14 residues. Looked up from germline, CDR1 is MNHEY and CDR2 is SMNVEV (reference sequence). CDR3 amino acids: CASSKQGGDTEAFF. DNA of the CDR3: TGTGCCAGCAGTAAACAAGGGGGCGACACTGAAGCTTTCTTT.

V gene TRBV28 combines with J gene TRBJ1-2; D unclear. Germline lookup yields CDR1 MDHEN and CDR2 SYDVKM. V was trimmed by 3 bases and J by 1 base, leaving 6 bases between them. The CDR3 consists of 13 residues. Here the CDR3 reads CASSFEFNYGYTF. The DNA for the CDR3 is TGTGCCAGCAGTTTCGAATTTAACTATGGCTACACCTTC.

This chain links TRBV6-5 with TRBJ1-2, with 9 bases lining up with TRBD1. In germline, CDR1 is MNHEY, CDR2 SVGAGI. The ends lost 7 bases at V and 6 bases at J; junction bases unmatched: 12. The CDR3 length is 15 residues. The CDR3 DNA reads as TGTGCCAGCATGTACTCGACAGGGGGTGCCCATGGCTACACCTTC. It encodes CASMYSTGGAHGYTF.

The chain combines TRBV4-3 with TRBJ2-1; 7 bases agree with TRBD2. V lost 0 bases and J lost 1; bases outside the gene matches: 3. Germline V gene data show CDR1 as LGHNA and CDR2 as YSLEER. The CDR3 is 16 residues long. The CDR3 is CASSQDRGVSYNEQFF. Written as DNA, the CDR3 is TGCGCCAGCAGCCAAGACCGGGGGGTGTCCTACAATGAGCAGTTCTTC.

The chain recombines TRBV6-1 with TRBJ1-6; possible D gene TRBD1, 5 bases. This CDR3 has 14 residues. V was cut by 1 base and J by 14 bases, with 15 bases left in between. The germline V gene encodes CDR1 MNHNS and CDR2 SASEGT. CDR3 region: CASSEDSGDSSLHF. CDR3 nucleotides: TGTGCCAGCAGTGAAGATAGTGGGGACTCGTCCCTCCACTTT.

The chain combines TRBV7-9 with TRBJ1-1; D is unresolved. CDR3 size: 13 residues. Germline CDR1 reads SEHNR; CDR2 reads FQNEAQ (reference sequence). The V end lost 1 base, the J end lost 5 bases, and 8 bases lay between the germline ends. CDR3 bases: TGTGCCAGCAGCTTAGAGGGTGGAACTGAAGCTTTCTTT. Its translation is CASSLEGGTEAFF.

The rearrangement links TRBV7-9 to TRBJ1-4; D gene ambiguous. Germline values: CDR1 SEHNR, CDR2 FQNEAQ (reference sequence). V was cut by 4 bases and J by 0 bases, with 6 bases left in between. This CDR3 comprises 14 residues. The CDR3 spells CASSSSATNEKLFF. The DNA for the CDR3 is TGTGCCAGCAGCTCGTCTGCAACTAATGAAAAACTGTTTTTT.

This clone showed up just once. CDR3 sequence (DNA): TGTGCCAGCAGCTTGGCAAGCGGCCCATCCGGGACCCAGTACTTC. It is translated as CASSLASGPSGTQYF. The chain combines TRBV7-3 with TRBJ2-5; TRBD2 might be the D (5 bases). With 3 bases removed from V and 7 bases from J, the gap between germline ends came to 18 bases. Germline V lookup: CDR1 SGHTA, CDR2 FQGTGA. The CDR3 covers 15 residues.